This TCR beta chain was sequenced for a study of blood T cell repertoires in COVID-19. Study context: Acute and convalescent COVID-19 specimens originated in the United States, Italy and Spain.

This table comes from immunoSEQ multiplex PCR, and its TCRdb copy is limited to in-frame clones, with some not included. The sample contains some 250,000 clones, 65% to 90% of which appear only once. J gave up 6 bases and V 1 base, and 2 bases lay outside the gene matches. Germline V gives CDR1 LGHNT, CDR2 FRNRAP. The length of the CDR3 is 14 residues. This chain connects TRBV12-5 to TRBJ2-3, with TRBD2 matching 9 bases. The TCR sequence derives from a woman in her fifties or sixties with active or convalescent COVID-19. The sequenced sample was peripheral blood. CDR3 bases: TGTGCTAGTGGTTTGGGCGGGGGGGCCGATACGCAGTATTTT. Translating gives CASGLGGGADTQYF. The full variable domain, its missing parts supplied by reference TRBV12-5 and TRBJ2-3, is DARVTQTPRHKVTEMGQEVTMRCQPILGHNTVFWYRQTMMQGLELLAYFRNRAPLDDSGMPKDRFSAEMPDATLATLKIQPSEPRDSAVYFCASGLGGGADTQYFGPGTRLTVL.